This T cell receptor (beta chain) was captured by sequencing in a study of cytomegalovirus exposure and HLA in healthy donors. Study observations and caveats: CMV serostatus was the sole immune exposure data available.

The PCR contained 60 Vbeta and 13 Jbeta primers. TCRdb's table, derived via immunoSEQ multiplex PCR, lists solely in-frame clones and lacks some. The table has approximately 150,000 clones, about 79% seen once. CDR1 and CDR2 from the germline V gene are SGHTA and FQGNSA. This CDR3 has 15 amino acids. Trimming cost V 2 bases and J 8 bases, with 19 bases left between them. In the case of this clone: The antigen remains unidentified.

The sample taken for sequencing was PBMCs. The receptor's source is a male donor in good health and CMV-seronegative. The gene calls are TRBV7-2 and TRBJ2-7, with D perhaps TRBD2 (6 bases). The CDR3 is CASSLNPLGEVQQYF. CDR3 in DNA: TGTGCCAGCAGCTTAAACCCCCTGGGGGAGGTTCAGCAGTACTTC.